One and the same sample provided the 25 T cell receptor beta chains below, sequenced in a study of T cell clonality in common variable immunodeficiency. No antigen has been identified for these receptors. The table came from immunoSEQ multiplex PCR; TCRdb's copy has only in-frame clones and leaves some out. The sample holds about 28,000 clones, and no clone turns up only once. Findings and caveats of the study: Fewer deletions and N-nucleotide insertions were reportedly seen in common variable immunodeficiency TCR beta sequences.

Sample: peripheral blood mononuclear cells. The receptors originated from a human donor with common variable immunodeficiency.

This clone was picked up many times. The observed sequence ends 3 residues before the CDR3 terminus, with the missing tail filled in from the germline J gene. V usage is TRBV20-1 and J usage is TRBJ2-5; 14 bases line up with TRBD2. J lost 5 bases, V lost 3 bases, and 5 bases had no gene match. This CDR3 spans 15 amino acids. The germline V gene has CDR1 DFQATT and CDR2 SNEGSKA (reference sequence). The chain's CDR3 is CSASPWTSGGETQYF. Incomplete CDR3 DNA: TGCAGTGCTAGCCCATGGACTAGCGGGGGGGAGACC.

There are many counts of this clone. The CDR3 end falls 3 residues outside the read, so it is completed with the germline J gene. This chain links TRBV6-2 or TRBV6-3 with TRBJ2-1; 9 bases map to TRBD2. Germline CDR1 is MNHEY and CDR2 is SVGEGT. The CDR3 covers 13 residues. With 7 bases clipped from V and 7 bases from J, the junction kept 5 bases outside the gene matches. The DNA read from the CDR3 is TGTGCCAGCACCGGGACTAGCCCTAATGAG. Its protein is CASTGTSPNE. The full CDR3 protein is CASTGTSPNEQFF.

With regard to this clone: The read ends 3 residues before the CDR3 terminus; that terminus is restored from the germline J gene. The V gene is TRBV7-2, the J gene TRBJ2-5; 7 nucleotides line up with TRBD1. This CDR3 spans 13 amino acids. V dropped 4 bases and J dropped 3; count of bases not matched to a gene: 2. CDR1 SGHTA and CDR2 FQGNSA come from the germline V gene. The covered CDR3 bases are TGTGCCAGCAGCTCCGACAGGGAAGAGACC. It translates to CASSSDREET. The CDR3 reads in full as CASSSDREETQYF. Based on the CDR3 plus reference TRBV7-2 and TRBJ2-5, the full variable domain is GAGVSQSPSNKVTEKGKDVELRCDPISGHTALYWYRQSLGQGLEFLIYFQGNSAPDKSGLPSDRFSAERTGGSVSTLTIQRTQQEDSAVYLCASSSDREETQYFGPGTRLLVL.

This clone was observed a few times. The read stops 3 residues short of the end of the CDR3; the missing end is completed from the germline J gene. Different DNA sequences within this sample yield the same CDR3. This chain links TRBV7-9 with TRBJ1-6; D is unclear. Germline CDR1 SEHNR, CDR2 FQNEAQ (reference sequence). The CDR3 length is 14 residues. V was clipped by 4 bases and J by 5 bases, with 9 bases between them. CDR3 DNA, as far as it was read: TGTGCCAGCAGCTCACAGTCGGATAATTCACCC. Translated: CASSSQSDNSP. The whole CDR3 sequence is CASSSQSDNSPLHF.

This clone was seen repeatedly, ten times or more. Incomplete CDR3 DNA: TGCGCCAGCAATCCTGACAGGGGTAACACTGAA. This gives the protein CASNPDRGNTE. The full CDR3 is CASNPDRGNTEAFF. V gene TRBV5-1 combines with J gene TRBJ1-1; 8 bases align to TRBD1. The read terminates 3 residues ahead of where the CDR3 ends, so the germline J gene completes it. Germline values: CDR1 SGHRS, CDR2 YFSETQ. CDR3 length: 14 residues. With 6 bases clipped from V and 2 bases from J, the junction kept 6 bases outside the gene matches.

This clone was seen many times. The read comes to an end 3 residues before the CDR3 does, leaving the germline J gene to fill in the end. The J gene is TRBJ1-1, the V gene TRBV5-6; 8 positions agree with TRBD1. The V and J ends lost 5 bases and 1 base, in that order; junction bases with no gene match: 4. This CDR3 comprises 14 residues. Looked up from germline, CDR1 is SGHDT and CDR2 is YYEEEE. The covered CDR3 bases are TGTGCCAGCAGACAGGGGGACCAGAACACTGAA. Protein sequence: CASRQGDQNTE. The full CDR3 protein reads CASRQGDQNTEAFF.

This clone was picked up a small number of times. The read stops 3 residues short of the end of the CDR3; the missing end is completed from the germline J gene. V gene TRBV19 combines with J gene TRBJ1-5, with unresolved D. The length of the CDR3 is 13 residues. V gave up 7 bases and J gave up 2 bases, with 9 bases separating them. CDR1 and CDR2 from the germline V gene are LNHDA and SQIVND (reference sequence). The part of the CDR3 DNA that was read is TGTGCCAGTAACAGTTTGGGCAATCAGCCC. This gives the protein CASNSLGNQP. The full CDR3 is CASNSLGNQPQHF.

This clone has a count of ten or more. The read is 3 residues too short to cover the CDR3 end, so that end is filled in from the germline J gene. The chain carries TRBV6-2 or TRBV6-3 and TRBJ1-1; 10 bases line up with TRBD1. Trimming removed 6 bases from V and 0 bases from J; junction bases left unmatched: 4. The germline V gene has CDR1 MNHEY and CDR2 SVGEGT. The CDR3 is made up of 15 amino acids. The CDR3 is CASRTGGVLNTEAFF. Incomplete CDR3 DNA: TGTGCCAGCAGGACAGGGGGCGTCTTGAACACTGAA.

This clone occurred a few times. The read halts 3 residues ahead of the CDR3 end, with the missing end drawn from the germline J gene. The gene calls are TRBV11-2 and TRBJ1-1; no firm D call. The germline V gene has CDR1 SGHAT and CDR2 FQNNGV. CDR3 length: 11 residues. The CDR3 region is CASSFSGEAFF. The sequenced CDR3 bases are TGTGCCAGCAGCTTCTCGGGGGAA.

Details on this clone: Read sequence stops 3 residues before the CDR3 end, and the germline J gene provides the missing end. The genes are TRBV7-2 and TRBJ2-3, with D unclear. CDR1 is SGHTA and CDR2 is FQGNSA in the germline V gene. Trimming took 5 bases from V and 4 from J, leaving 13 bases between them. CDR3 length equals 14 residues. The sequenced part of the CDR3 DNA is TGTGCCAGCAGCCCTAGGATCTCCGCAGATACG. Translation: CASSPRISADT. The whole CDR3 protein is CASSPRISADTQYF.

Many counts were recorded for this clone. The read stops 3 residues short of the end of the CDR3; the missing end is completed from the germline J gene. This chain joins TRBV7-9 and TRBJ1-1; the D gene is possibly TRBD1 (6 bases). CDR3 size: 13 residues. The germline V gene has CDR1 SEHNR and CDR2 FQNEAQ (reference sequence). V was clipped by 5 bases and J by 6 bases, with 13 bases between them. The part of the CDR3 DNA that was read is TGTGCCAGCAGCCCCACCGCAGGGGCTGAA. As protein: CASSPTAGAE. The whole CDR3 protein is CASSPTAGAEAFF.

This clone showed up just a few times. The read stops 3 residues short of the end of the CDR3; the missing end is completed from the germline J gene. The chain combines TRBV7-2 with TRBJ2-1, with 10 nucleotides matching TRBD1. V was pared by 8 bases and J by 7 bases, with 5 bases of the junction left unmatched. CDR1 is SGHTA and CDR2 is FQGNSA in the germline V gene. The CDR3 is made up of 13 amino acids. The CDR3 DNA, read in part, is TGTGCCAGCGGGACAGGGGCACGGAATGAG. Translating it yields CASGTGARNE. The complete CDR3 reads CASGTGARNEQFF. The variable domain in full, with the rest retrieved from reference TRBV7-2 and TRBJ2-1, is GAGVSQSPSNKVTEKGKDVELRCDPISGHTALYWYRQSLGQGLEFLIYFQGNSAPDKSGLPSDRFSAERTGGSVSTLTIQRTQQEDSAVYLCASGTGARNEQFFGPGTRLTVL.

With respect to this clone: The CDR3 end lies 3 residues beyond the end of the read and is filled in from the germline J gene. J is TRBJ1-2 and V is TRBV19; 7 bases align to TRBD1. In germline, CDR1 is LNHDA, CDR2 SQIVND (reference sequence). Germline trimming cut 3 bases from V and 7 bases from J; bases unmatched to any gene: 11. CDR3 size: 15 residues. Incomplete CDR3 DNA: TGTGCCAGTAGTATGGGGACAGCACAATCTACTGGC. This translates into CASSMGTAQSTG. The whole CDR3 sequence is CASSMGTAQSTGYTF.

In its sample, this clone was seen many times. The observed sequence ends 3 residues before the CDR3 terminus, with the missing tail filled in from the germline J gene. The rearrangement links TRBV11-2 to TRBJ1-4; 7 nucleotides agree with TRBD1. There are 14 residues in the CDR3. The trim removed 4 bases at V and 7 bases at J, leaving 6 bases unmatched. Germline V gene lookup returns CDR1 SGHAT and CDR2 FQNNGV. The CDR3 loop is CASSWDSYLEKLFF. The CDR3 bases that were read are TGTGCCAGCAGCTGGGACAGCTACCTTGAAAAA.

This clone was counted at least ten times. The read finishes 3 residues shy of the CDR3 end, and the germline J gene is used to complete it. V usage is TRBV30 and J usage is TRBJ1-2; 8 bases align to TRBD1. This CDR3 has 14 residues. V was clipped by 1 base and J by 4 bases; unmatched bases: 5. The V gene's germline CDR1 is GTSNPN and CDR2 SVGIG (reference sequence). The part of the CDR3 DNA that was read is TGTGCCTGGAGTGCGGGGACAGGCAGCTATGGC. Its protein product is CAWSAGTGSYG. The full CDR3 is CAWSAGTGSYGYTF. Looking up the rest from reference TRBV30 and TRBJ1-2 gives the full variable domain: SQTIHQWPATLVQPVGSPLSLECTVEGTSNPNLYWYRQAAGRGLQLLFYSVGIGQISSEVPQNLSASRPQDRQFILSSKKLLLSDSGFYLCAWSAGTGSYGYTFGSGTRLTVV.

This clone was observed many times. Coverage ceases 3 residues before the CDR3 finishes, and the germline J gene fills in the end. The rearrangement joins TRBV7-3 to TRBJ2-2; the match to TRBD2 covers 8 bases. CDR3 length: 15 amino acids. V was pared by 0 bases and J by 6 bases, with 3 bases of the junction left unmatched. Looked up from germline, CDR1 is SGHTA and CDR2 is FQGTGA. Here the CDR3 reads CASSLTGGVSGELFF. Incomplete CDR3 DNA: TGTGCCAGCAGCTTAACCGGGGGGGTGTCCGGGGAG. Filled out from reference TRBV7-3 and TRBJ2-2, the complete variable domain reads GAGVSQTPSNKVTEKGKYVELRCDPISGHTALYWYRQSLGQGPEFLIYFQGTGAADDSGLPNDRFFAVRPEGSVSTLKIQRTERGDSAVYLCASSLTGGVSGELFFGEGSRLTVL.

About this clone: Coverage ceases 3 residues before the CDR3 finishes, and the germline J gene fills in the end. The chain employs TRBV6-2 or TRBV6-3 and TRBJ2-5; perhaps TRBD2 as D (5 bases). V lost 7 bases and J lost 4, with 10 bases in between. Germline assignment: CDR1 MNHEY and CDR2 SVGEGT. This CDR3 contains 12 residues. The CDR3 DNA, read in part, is TGTGCCAGCACGGGGTTTCTAGAGACC. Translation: CASTGFLET. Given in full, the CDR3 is CASTGFLETQYF.

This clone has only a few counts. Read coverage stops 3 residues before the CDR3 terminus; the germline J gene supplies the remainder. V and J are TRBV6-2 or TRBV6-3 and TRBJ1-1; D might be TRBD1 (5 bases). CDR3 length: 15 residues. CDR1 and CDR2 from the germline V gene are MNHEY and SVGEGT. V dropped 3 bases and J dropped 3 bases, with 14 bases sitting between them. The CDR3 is CASSYQGGEYTEAFF. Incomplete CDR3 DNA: TGTGCCAGCAGTTATCAGGGAGGAGAGTACACTGAA.

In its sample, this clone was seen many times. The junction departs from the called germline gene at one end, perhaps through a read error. The chain's CDR3 is CASSQDLSGTEFRGYTF. Partial CDR3 DNA: TGCGCCAGCAGCCAAGATCTTTCCGGGACAGAGTTTCGTGGC. The rearrangement links TRBV4-2 to TRBJ1-2, with 7 nucleotides matching TRBD1. The read ends 3 residues shy of where the CDR3 ends; the end is completed using the germline J gene. The germline V gene encodes CDR1 LGHNA and CDR2 YNFKEQ. CDR3 length equals 17 residues.

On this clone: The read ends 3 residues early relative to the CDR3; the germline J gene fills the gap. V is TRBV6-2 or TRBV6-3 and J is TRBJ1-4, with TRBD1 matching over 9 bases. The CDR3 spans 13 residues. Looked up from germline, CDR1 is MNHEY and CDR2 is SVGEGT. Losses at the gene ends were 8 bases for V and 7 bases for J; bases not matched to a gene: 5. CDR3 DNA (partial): TGTGCCAGCCTCGACAGGGGGAGTGAAAAA. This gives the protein CASLDRGSEK. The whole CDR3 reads CASLDRGSEKLFF.

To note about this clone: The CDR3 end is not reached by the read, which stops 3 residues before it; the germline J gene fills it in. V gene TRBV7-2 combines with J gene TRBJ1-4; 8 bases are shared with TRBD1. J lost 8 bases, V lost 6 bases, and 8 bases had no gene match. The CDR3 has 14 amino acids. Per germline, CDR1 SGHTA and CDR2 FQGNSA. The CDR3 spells CASSQGARVEKLFF. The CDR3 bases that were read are TGTGCCAGCAGTCAGGGGGCTCGAGTAGAAAAA.

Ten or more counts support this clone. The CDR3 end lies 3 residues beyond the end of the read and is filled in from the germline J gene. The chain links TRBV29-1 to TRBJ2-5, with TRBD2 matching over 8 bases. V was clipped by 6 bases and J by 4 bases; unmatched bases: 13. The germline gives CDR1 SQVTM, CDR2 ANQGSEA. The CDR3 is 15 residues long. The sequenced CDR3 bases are TGCAGCGTAGTTCCGGGACTAGGTGACTCAGAGACC. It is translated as CSVVPGLGDSET. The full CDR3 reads CSVVPGLGDSETQYF.

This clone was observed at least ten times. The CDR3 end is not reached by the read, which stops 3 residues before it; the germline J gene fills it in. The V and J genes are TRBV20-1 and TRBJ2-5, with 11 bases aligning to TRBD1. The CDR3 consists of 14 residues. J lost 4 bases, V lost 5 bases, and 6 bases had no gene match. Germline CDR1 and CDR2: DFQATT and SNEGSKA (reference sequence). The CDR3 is CSAPDRGHGETQYF. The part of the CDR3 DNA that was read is TGCAGTGCTCCGGACAGGGGGCACGGAGAGACC.

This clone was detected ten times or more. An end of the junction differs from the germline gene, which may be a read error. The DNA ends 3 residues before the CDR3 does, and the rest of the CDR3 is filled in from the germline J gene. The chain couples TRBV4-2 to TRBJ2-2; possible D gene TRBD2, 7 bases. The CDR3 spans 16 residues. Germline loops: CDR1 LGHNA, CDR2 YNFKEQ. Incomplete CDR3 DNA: TGCGCCAGCAGCCAAGATAGGGGGGGGGACACCGGGGAG. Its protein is CASSQDRGGDTGE. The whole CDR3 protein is CASSQDRGGDTGELFF.

This chain's CDR3 is CAWARGGVDTQYF. Partial CDR3 DNA: TGTGCCTGGGCCCGGGGGGGCGTGGATACG. The V and J genes are TRBV30 and TRBJ2-3; the match to TRBD2 covers 8 bases. The observed sequence ends 3 residues before the CDR3 terminus, with the missing tail filled in from the germline J gene. Losses at the gene ends were 5 bases for V and 6 bases for J; bases not matched to a gene: 7. This CDR3 comprises 13 residues. The germline CDR1 and CDR2 sequences are GTSNPN and SVGIG (reference sequence).